The rows below give T cell receptor beta chains drawn from one sample of a study of CD8 T cells in Susac syndrome. TCRdb reprocessed the immunoSEQ multiplex PCR reads with MiXCR, giving one entry per CDR3 protein. The table has 150,000 to 250,000 distinct CDR3 sequences, roughly 95% seen once. Material: CD4+ T cells from PBMCs. All receptors come from a human donor with multiple sclerosis. Each CDR3 is given with its conserved first and last residue. D genes are given only for firm matches. Not every row has a clone size; where given, it reads once, few, many or a size class.

TRBD2,TRBV6-6,TRBJ2-1,NA,CASRTSVYNEQFF,TGTGCCAGCAGGACTAGCGTATACAATGAGCAGTTCTTC
NA,TRBV30,TRBJ1-5,once,CAWSVHSGQPQHF,TGTGCCTGGAGTGTACACTCAGGCCAGCCCCAGCATTTT
TRBD2,TRBV11-1,TRBJ2-2,NA,CASSLAIQRGNSAGTGELFF,TGTGCCAGCAGCTTAGCGATCCAGCGGGGGAACTCCGCCGGCACCGGGGAGCTGTTTTTT
TRBD2,TRBV12-5,TRBJ2-1,NA,CACQREGQGNEQFF,TGTGCTTGCCAGCGGGAGGGCCAGGGCAATGAGCAGTTCTTC
NA,TRBV4-1,TRBJ1-5,NA,CASSQDGGGLQPQHF,TGCGCCAGCAGCCAAGACGGAGGGGGGCTTCAGCCCCAGCATTTT
NA,TRBV3-1,TRBJ2-5,NA,CASSLHGAQYF,TGTGCCAGCAGCCTACACGGGGCCCAGTACTTC
NA,TRBV3-1,TRBJ1-2,NA,CASSPRGAYGYTF,TGTGCCAGCAGCCCGAGGGGGGCCTATGGCTACACCTTC
TRBD1,TRBV29-1,TRBJ1-2,NA,CSVTDRGDGYTF,TGCAGCGTTACCGACAGGGGGGATGGCTACACCTTC
TRBD1,TRBV29-1,TRBJ1-1,NA,CSASPGQGMNTEAFF,TGCAGCGCCTCACCGGGACAGGGGATGAACACTGAAGCTTTCTTT
NA,TRBV4-1,TRBJ1-1,NA,CASSRDGGRAEAFF,TGCGCCAGCAGCCGAGATGGCGGTAGGGCTGAAGCTTTCTTT
NA,TRBV30,TRBJ1-3,few,CAWMLGGSGNTIYF,TGTGCCTGGATGTTGGGAGGGTCAGGAAACACCATATATTTT
NA,TRBV30,TRBJ2-1,NA,CGAQNDNEQFF,TGTGGTGCTCAAAACGACAATGAGCAGTTCTTC
NA,TRBV29-1,TRBJ2-3,NA,CSAREQGRTDTQYF,TGCAGCGCCAGAGAACAGGGACGGACAGATACGCAGTATTTT
NA,TRBV7-6,TRBJ2-3,NA,CASSSWTTDTQYF,TGTGCCAGCAGCTCCTGGACCACAGATACGCAGTATTTT
TRBD2,TRBV30,TRBJ2-1,NA,CAWSSGRSDEQFF,TGTGCCTGGTCCTCCGGGAGGTCGGATGAGCAGTTCTTC
TRBD2,TRBV29-1,TRBJ2-5,NA,CSVLAGVETQYF,TGCAGCGTACTAGCGGGGGTAGAGACCCAGTACTTC
TRBD2,TRBV2,TRBJ2-7,NA,CASSESIRTSHYEQYF,TGTGCCAGCAGTGAAAGTATCAGGACTAGCCACTACGAGCAGTACTTC
NA,TRBV9,TRBJ2-4,NA,CASSVSPTDIQYF,TGTGCCAGCAGCGTAAGCCCGACAGACATTCAGTACTTC
TRBD1,TRBV15,TRBJ1-2,NA,CATAEGAAPSYGYTF,TGTGCCACCGCTGAGGGGGCAGCCCCGTCCTATGGCTACACCTTC
TRBD2,TRBV4-1,TRBJ2-5,NA,CASRLLAGVGETQYF,TGCGCCAGCAGGCTACTAGCGGGAGTCGGAGAGACCCAGTACTTC
TRBD1,TRBV5-1,TRBJ2-2,NA,CASRDTQGEVTGELFF,TGCGCCAGCAGGGATACACAGGGGGAGGTGACCGGGGAGCTGTTTTTT
NA,TRBV19,TRBJ2-2,NA,CASTPNTGELFF,TGTGCCAGTACCCCGAACACCGGGGAGCTGTTTTTT
NA,TRBV18,TRBJ2-5,NA,CASRQGAGAFLNQETQYF,TGTGCCAGCCGTCAAGGGGCAGGGGCCTTCTTAAATCAAGAGACCCAGTACTTC
NA,TRBV30,TRBJ1-1,NA,CAWSVLVNTEAFF,TGTGCCTGGAGTGTATTGGTGAACACTGAAGCTTTCTTT
NA,TRBV7-9,TRBJ2-3,NA,CASSPPSSDTQYF,TGTGCCAGCAGCCCCCCGAGTTCAGATACGCAGTATTTT
NA,TRBV5-1,TRBJ2-6,NA,CASSLDLSGANVLTF,TGCGCCAGCAGCTTGGACCTCTCTGGGGCCAACGTCCTGACTTTC
TRBD2,TRBV5-4,TRBJ2-4,once,CASSSLAGEGNIQYF,TGTGCCAGCAGCTCTTTAGCGGGAGAGGGAAACATTCAGTACTTC
NA,TRBV12-3/TRBV12-4,TRBJ2-7,NA,CASALRSGEEQYF,TGTGCCAGCGCCCTTAGGTCAGGGGAAGAGCAGTACTTC
TRBD1,TRBV6-5,TRBJ2-5,NA,CASSYRGGTGRETQYF,TGTGCCAGCAGTTACCGTGGTGGGACAGGTAGAGAGACCCAGTACTTC
NA,TRBV6-1,TRBJ2-7,few,CASSPWDGAQYF,TGTGCCAGCAGTCCTTGGGACGGAGCGCAGTACTTC
NA,TRBV24-1,TRBJ2-3,NA,CATSAGINTRGDTQYF,TGTGCCACCAGTGCTGGGATAAACACCCGAGGGGATACGCAGTATTTT
NA,TRBV20-1,TRBJ1-2,NA,CSADVPRNSGYTF,TGCAGTGCCGACGTACCTAGGAATAGTGGCTACACCTTC
NA,TRBV12-3/TRBV12-4,TRBJ1-1,NA,CASSLPSPGPTEAFF,TGTGCCAGCAGTTTACCCTCCCCAGGGCCGACTGAAGCTTTCTTT
NA,TRBV18,TRBJ1-1,NA,CASSPTRGNTEAFF,TGTGCCAGCTCACCCACTCGCGGTAACACTGAAGCTTTCTTT
TRBD1,TRBV7-9,TRBJ2-7,NA,CASSLAPRRQGTYEQYF,TGTGCCAGCAGCTTAGCACCCCGGCGACAGGGGACCTACGAGCAGTACTTC
TRBD1,TRBV20-1,TRBJ1-1,NA,CSARGLWTEAFF,TGCAGTGCCAGGGGGCTTTGGACTGAAGCTTTCTTT
TRBD2,TRBV9,TRBJ2-2,once,CASTRIAGTNTGELFF,TGTGCCAGCACCAGAATAGCGGGAACGAACACCGGGGAGCTGTTTTTT
NA,TRBV9,TRBJ2-7,NA,CASSSTGHEQYF,TGTGCCAGCAGCTCTACAGGCCACGAGCAGTACTTC
NA,TRBV7-9,TRBJ1-2,NA,CASSSDGSYGYTF,TGTGCCAGCAGCTCCGACGGTAGTTATGGCTACACCTTC
NA,TRBV29-1,TRBJ2-2,NA,CSVSGITYTGELFF,TGCAGCGTTTCGGGCATTACCTACACCGGGGAGCTGTTTTTT
NA,TRBV12-5,TRBJ2-4,NA,CASGSQGLAKNIQYF,TGTGCTAGTGGTTCTCAGGGCTTAGCCAAAAACATTCAGTACTTC
NA,TRBV29-1,TRBJ2-7,NA,CSVETQGSYEQYF,TGCAGCGTTGAAACGCAGGGGTCCTACGAGCAGTACTTC
NA,TRBV20-1,TRBJ2-3,NA,CSARVGRANTDTQYF,TGCAGTGCTAGAGTCGGGCGGGCGAACACAGATACGCAGTATTTT
TRBD1,TRBV27,TRBJ1-2,NA,CASSSPYRGDYGYTF,TGTGCCAGCAGTTCCCCCTACAGGGGAGACTATGGCTACACCTTC
TRBD2,TRBV9,TRBJ2-7,NA,CASSPTGTSATYEQYF,TGTGCCAGCAGCCCGACGGGGACTAGCGCCACCTACGAGCAGTACTTC
NA,TRBV3-1,TRBJ1-2,NA,CASSQRQVSGYTF,TGTGCCAGCAGCCAACGACAGGTCTCTGGCTACACCTTC
NA,TRBV27,TRBJ2-5,few,CASSLRRGETQYF,TGTGCCAGCAGTCTCCGGAGGGGAGAGACCCAGTACTTC
NA,TRBV27,TRBJ1-1,NA,CASSFWGRVDTEAFF,TGTGCCAGCAGTTTCTGGGGCAGGGTGGACACTGAAGCTTTCTTT
NA,TRBV2,TRBJ2-4,NA,CASTPKNIQYF,TGTGCCAGCACCCCGAAAAACATTCAGTACTTC
NA,TRBV30,TRBJ1-1,NA,CAWYVLNTEAFF,TGTGCCTGGTACGTCCTGAACACTGAAGCTTTCTTT